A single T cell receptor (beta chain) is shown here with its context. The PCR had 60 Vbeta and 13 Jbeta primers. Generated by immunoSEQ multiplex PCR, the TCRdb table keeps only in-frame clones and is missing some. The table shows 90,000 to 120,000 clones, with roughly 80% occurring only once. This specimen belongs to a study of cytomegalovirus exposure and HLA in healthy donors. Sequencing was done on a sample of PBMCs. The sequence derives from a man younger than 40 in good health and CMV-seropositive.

CDR3 DNA sequence: TGTGCCAGCAGTGATGAGGGCCCCTATAATTCACCCCTCCACTTT. Translating gives CASSDEGPYNSPLHF. This chain links TRBV2 with TRBJ1-6, with no clear D. Trimming removed 3 bases at V and 2 bases at J, with 8 bases between. CDR1 and CDR2 (germline): SNHLY, FYNNEI. The CDR3 has 15 residues.